The 14 T cell receptor beta chains listed next were all sequenced from one sample in a study of CDR3 diversity in severe acne. Each CDR3 protein is one row after TCRdb ran MiXCR on the PCR reads. This sample has more than 80,000 distinct CDR3 sequences, with less than 65% found just once. Sequenced input: blood. These receptors all stem from a male donor with severe acne vulgaris.

About this clonotype: The conserved phenylalanine or tryptophan is not found at the CDR3 terminus, so this likely reflects a read error. No DNA is shown, since the ends of the CDR3 on it are uncertain; the CDR3 is the one TCRdb lists. The rearrangement links TRBV20-1 to TRBJ2-5; the table's D call, TRBD1, was not checked against the DNA. CDR1 DFQATT and CDR2 SNEGSKA come from the germline V gene (reference sequence). Both ends counted, the CDR3 spans 11 residues. The CDR3 here is CSARPLDHVDY.

This clonotype was counted at least ten times. This sequence joins TRBV9 and TRBJ2-2; no reliable D call. The CDR3 is made up of 15 amino acids. V was pared by 0 bases and J by 2 bases, with 8 bases between. Germline-derived CDR1 and CDR2 are SGDLS and YYNGEE. The CDR3 region is CASSVEAGNTGELFF. In DNA, the CDR3 is TGTGCCAGCAGCGTAGAGGCAGGAAACACCGGGGAGCTGTTTTTT.

The chain uses TRBV6-1 and TRBJ1-5; D is unclear. From germline, CDR1 is MNHNS and CDR2 SASEGT. The CDR3 runs 15 residues. Trimming stripped 3 bases from V and 1 base from J, with 10 bases between. As DNA, the CDR3 is TGTGCCAGCAGTGAGTGGGAGCTGAGCAATCAGCCCCAGCATTTT. This encodes CASSEWELSNQPQHF.

This clonotype was seen repeatedly, ten times or more. The chain links TRBV4-1 to TRBJ1-5; D gene unclear. V was cut by 0 bases and J by 6 bases, with 0 bases left in between. This CDR3 has 11 residues. Germline V gene sequence: CDR1 MGHRA, CDR2 YSYEKL. In DNA, the CDR3 is TGCGCCAGCAGCCAAGATCAGCCCCAGCATTTT. Amino acids: CASSQDQPQHF.

The chain joins TRBV24-1 to TRBJ2-1; 8 nucleotides align to TRBD1. Germline CDR1 KGHDR, CDR2 SFDVKD. After removal of 5 bases from V and 8 bases from J, the junction contained 10 bases not matched to a gene. This CDR3 is 15 amino acids long. The CDR3 bases are TGTGCCACCAGTGGCTGGACATCAGGGGGCGATGAGCAGTTCTTC. This sequence encodes CATSGWTSGGDEQFF.

This clonotype has just one count. The V and J genes are TRBV11-2 and TRBJ2-3; D gene uncertain. The ends were cut back, 5 bases at V and 1 base at J, with 10 bases in the middle. Germline V CDR1 and CDR2: SGHAT, FQNNGV. The CDR3 is made up of 14 amino acids. The CDR3 protein is CASSGLAGTDTQYF. The DNA for the CDR3 is TGTGCCAGCAGCGGTCTGGCGGGCACAGATACGCAGTATTTT.

The chain uses TRBV28 and TRBJ2-5; a weak D match, TRBD1 (5 bases). Germline CDR1 and CDR2: MDHEN and SYDVKM. V lost 6 bases and J 0 bases, leaving 11 bases between the germline ends. This CDR3 comprises 14 residues. The DNA for the CDR3 is TGTGCCAGCAGCCTCCAGGGATACCAAGAGACCCAGTACTTC. This codes for CASSLQGYQETQYF.

This clonotype counts as medium-sized. The chain couples TRBV19 to TRBJ2-7; TRBD1 matches 7 bases. Germline V gives CDR1 LNHDA, CDR2 SQIVND (reference sequence). The CDR3 has 14 residues. The ends lost 5 bases at V and 2 bases at J; junction bases unmatched: 6. CDR3 loop: CASSWDSGPYEQYF. The CDR3 region has the DNA TGTGCCAGTAGTTGGGACAGTGGGCCCTACGAGCAGTACTTC.

This rearrangement joins TRBV7-9 to TRBJ2-7, with D unclear. The V and J ends lost 1 base and 1 base respectively, with 14 bases between them. Germline CDR1 is SEHNR and CDR2 is FQNEAQ (reference sequence). The CDR3 is made up of 16 amino acids. The CDR3 bases are TGTGCCAGCAGCTTAGTGACTGGACCAGCATCCTACGAGCAGTACTTC. This encodes CASSLVTGPASYEQYF.

The V and J genes are TRBV14 and TRBJ2-1; no clear D gene. The CDR3 length is 13 residues. Looked up from germline, CDR1 is SGHDN and CDR2 is FVKESK. V was pared by 0 bases and J by 5 bases, with 5 bases between. CDR3 loop: CASSQDLDNEQFF. In DNA form, the CDR3 reads TGTGCCAGCAGCCAAGATTTGGACAATGAGCAGTTCTTC.

J is TRBJ2-7 and V is TRBV6-5; 8 nucleotides match TRBD2. CDR3 length equals 14 residues. Losses at the gene ends were 6 bases for V and 6 bases for J; bases not matched to a gene: 10. Germline CDR1 and CDR2: MNHEY and SVGAGI. The DNA of the CDR3 is TGTGCCAGCAGGCCAAGCGGGAGTTCGGGCGAGCAGTACTTC. The encoded protein is CASRPSGSSGEQYF.

Worth noting for this clonotype: The CDR3 does not end in the conserved phenylalanine or tryptophan, so this is likely a read error. The chain is built from TRBV2 and TRBJ1-5; D is unresolved. Germline V gives CDR1 SNHLY, CDR2 FYNNEI. The CDR3 loop spans 13 amino acids. The V and J ends lost 7 bases and 4 bases respectively, with 11 bases between them. DNA for the CDR3: TGTGCCAGCACCAAGGACCTGAATCAGCCCCAGCATCTT. Translating gives CASTKDLNQPQHL.

The genes are TRBV2 and TRBJ1-1, with D possibly being TRBD1 (5 bases). From germline, CDR1 is SNHLY and CDR2 FYNNEI. The germline V and J ends were trimmed by 3 bases and 5 bases, with 10 bases remaining between them. The CDR3 consists of 13 residues. The CDR3: CASSDEGSTEAFF. In DNA, the CDR3 is TGTGCCAGCAGTGACGAGGGGAGTACTGAAGCTTTCTTT.

This sequence joins TRBV30 and TRBJ2-5; 8 bases map to TRBD1. The junction had 5 bases not matched to a gene; V was cut back by 2 bases and J by 3 bases. There are 14 residues in the CDR3. Germline lookup yields CDR1 GTSNPN and CDR2 SVGIG (reference sequence). The CDR3 here is CAWSSDREEETQYF. In DNA, the CDR3 is TGTGCCTGGAGTTCGGACAGGGAGGAAGAGACCCAGTACTTC.